Shown below are 14 T cell receptor beta chains from a single sample sequenced in a study of PD-1 blockade in classical Hodgkin lymphoma. Some clones are missing from TCRdb's copy, which holds only in-frame ones; the method was immunoSEQ multiplex PCR. This table holds about 45,000 clones, approximately 72% found once. There was relapse after autologous stem cell transplantation in every patient, and there was variation in brentuximab vedotin exposure. Source: peripheral blood mononuclear cells (PBMCs), taken before the second cycle of nivolumab. The receptors were gathered from a human donor with classical Hodgkin lymphoma.

This chain links TRBV9 with TRBJ1-6; 7 bases fit TRBD1. The V gene's germline CDR1 is SGDLS and CDR2 YYNGEE. Germline trimming cut 4 bases from V and 6 bases from J; bases unmatched to any gene: 4. This CDR3 spans 14 amino acids. CDR3 sequence reads: CASSTQGINSPLHF. The CDR3, as DNA: TGTGCCAGCAGCACACAGGGGATTAATTCACCCCTCCACTTT.

V is TRBV9 and J is TRBJ1-4; D is possibly TRBD1 (5 bases). Germline V gene data show CDR1 as SGDLS and CDR2 as YYNGEE. V was cut by 7 bases and J by 6 bases, with 13 bases left in between. This CDR3 region has 13 residues. The CDR3 DNA is TGTGCCAGCCGAGGGATAGGGGATGAAAAACTGTTTTTT. Translated, it gives CASRGIGDEKLFF.

This sequence joins TRBV6-6 and TRBJ2-1; no reliable D call. The CDR3 runs 13 residues. CDR1 and CDR2 (germline): MNHNY, SVGAGI (reference sequence). Trimming took 6 bases from V and 5 from J, leaving 11 bases between them. DNA of the CDR3: TGTGCCAGCAGAGACCTCGGAGACAATGAGCAGTTCTTC. Its translation: CASRDLGDNEQFF.

DNA for the CDR3: TGCGCCAGCAGCGGTATAGACGGGAACACTGAAGCTTTCTTT. The encoded protein is CASSGIDGNTEAFF. J is TRBJ1-1 and V is TRBV5-1, with D unresolved. The V gene's germline CDR1 is SGHRS and CDR2 YFSETQ. V was clipped by 4 bases and J by 1 base, with 11 bases between them. CDR3 size: 14 residues.

A remark on this clone: The junction differs from germline at one of its ends, possibly a read error. This chain links TRBV7-9 with TRBJ2-1, with D hard to call. The germline V gene encodes CDR1 SEHNR and CDR2 FQNEAQ (reference sequence). The CDR3 covers 16 residues. The CDR3 bases are TGTGCCGGCAGCAACTCCCTTTCCGTACGCTACAATGAGCAGTTCTTC. Amino acids: CAGSNSLSVRYNEQFF.

This chain connects TRBV5-4 to TRBJ2-1, with unresolved D. The CDR3 sequence is 14 residues long. Trimming cost V 0 bases and J 7 bases, with 11 bases left between them. CDR1 is SGHNT, CDR2 YYREEE, per germline (reference sequence). DNA for the CDR3: TGTGCCAGCAGCTTGGAGAAACTTTTGAATGAGCAGTTCTTC. Its translation is CASSLEKLLNEQFF.

V usage is TRBV5-4 and J usage is TRBJ2-1; 11 nucleotides agree with TRBD1. Germline V gene lookup returns CDR1 SGHNT and CDR2 YYREEE (reference sequence). CDR3 size: 16 residues. J gave up 6 bases and V 8 bases, and 13 bases lay outside the gene matches. The CDR3 protein is CASRFVTGTGGNEQFF. The CDR3 DNA reads as TGTGCCAGTAGGTTCGTCACCGGGACAGGGGGCAATGAGCAGTTCTTC.

The chain combines TRBV4-3 with TRBJ1-2; 10 bases line up with TRBD1. J was trimmed by 3 bases and V by 1 base; bases with no gene match: 11. Germline CDR1 reads LGHNA; CDR2 reads YSLEER. CDR3 length equals 18 residues. CDR3 coding DNA: TGCGCCAGCAGCCAAGCAGTATTCGGGACAGGGGACCACTATGGCTACACCTTC. As protein: CASSQAVFGTGDHYGYTF.

This clone appeared a few times. The rearrangement uses TRBV6-1 and TRBJ2-5; 11 nucleotides align to TRBD2. Germline trimming cut 3 bases from V and 2 bases from J; bases unmatched to any gene: 2. The CDR3 length is 15 residues. CDR1 is MNHNS and CDR2 is SASEGT in the germline V gene. In DNA form, the CDR3 reads TGTGCCAGCAGTGAGGGACTAGCGGTTCAAGAGACCCAGTACTTC. This sequence encodes CASSEGLAVQETQYF.

This chain uses TRBV5-4 with TRBJ2-3; D unclear. In germline, CDR1 is SGHNT, CDR2 YYREEE (reference sequence). Between the trimmed V and J ends, which lost 4 bases and 2 bases, there was a span of 8 bases. CDR3 length: 13 residues. The DNA for the CDR3 is TGTGCCAGCAGCCCGGTCCCCACAGATACGCAGTATTTT. It yields the protein CASSPVPTDTQYF. Full variable domain (missing parts from reference TRBV5-4 and TRBJ2-3): ETGVTQSPTHLIKTRGQQVTLRCSSQSGHNTVSWYQQALGQGPQFIFQYYREEENGRGNFPPRFSGLQFPNYSSELNVNALELDDSALYLCASSPVPTDTQYFGPGTRLTVL.

V usage is TRBV5-1 and J usage is TRBJ2-3, with D unclear. The CDR3 is 17 residues long. V was shortened by 1 base and J by 1 base, with 16 bases between the two germline ends. Germline V CDR1 and CDR2: SGHRS, YFSETQ. This chain's CDR3 is CASSLLNSALGTDTQYF. The CDR3 DNA is TGCGCCAGCAGCTTGTTGAACTCCGCGCTGGGCACAGATACGCAGTATTTT.

Written as DNA, the CDR3 is TGTGCCTGGAAGAAGGGGACAGGGAATCAGCCCCAGCATTTT. This gives the protein CAWKKGTGNQPQHF. The V and J genes are TRBV30 and TRBJ1-5, with 9 bases matching TRBD1. The CDR3 is 14 amino acids. Per the germline V gene, CDR1 is GTSNPN and CDR2 is SVGIG (reference sequence). V trimming: 4 bases; J trimming: 4 bases; junction bases outside the gene matches: 5. Drawing the rest from reference TRBV30 and TRBJ1-5, the complete variable domain is SQTIHQWPATLVQPVGSPLSLECTVEGTSNPNLYWYRQAAGRGLQLLFYSVGIGQISSEVPQNLSASRPQDRQFILSSKKLLLSDSGFYLCAWKKGTGNQPQHFGDGTRLSIL.

The gene calls are TRBV10-3 and TRBJ2-5, with TRBD2 matching over 7 bases. The CDR3 is made up of 17 amino acids. Germline CDR1 ENHRY, CDR2 SYGVKD. The V segment lost 2 bases and the J segment 2 bases; nucleotides outside the gene matches: 11. CDR3 sequence (DNA): TGTGCCATCAGTGAGCGTGTGGGGGGGGTGCAACAAGAGACCCAGTACTTC. It encodes CAISERVGGVQQETQYF.

The chain joins TRBV30 to TRBJ1-2; weak D call: TRBD1 (6 bases). Trimming pared 5 bases from V and 10 bases from J, leaving 14 bases between. Per germline, CDR1 GTSNPN and CDR2 SVGIG (reference sequence). The CDR3 spans 11 residues. The DNA of the CDR3 is TGTGCCTGGGACCAGGGGTCTCTCTACACCTTC. Encoded protein: CAWDQGSLYTF.